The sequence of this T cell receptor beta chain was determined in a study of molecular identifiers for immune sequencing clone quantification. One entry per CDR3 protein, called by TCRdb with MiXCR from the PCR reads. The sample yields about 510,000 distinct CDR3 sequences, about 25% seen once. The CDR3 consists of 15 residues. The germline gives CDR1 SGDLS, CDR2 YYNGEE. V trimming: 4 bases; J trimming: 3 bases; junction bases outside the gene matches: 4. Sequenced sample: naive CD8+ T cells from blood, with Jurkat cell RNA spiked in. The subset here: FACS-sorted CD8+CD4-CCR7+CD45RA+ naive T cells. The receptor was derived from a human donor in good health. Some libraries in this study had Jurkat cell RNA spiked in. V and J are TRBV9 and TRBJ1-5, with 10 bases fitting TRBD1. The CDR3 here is CASSLTGGNNQPQHF. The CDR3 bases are TGTGCCAGCAGCTTGACAGGGGGCAACAATCAGCCCCAGCATTTT.